What follows are 10 T cell receptor beta chains derived from one specimen sequenced in a study of PD-L1 blockade in urothelial cancer. The method was immunoSEQ multiplex PCR; TCRdb's version includes in-frame clones alone and lacks a portion of them. The repertoire holds 70,000 to 75,000 clones, with 84% as singletons. This material consisted of PBMCs, taken around atezolizumab (anti-PD-L1) treatment. The receptor set was obtained from a man between 65 and 85 years old with urothelial cancer.

This clone was detected a few times. The chain has TRBV7-3 and TRBJ2-1, with no clear D. V was trimmed by 1 base and J by 5 bases, leaving 12 bases between them. This CDR3 is built from 15 residues. Germline values: CDR1 SGHTA, CDR2 FQGTGA. As DNA, the CDR3 is TGTGCCAGCAGCTTAAATTTCGGTCCTAACAATGAGCAGTTCTTC. Translating gives CASSLNFGPNNEQFF.

As for this clone: The same CDR3 is also encoded by other DNA sequences in this sample. The DNA for the CDR3 is TGTGCCAGCAGCTCTAGCGGGAGCTACGAGCAGTACTTC. As protein: CASSSSGSYEQYF. J is TRBJ2-7 and V is TRBV5-4; 10 nucleotides agree with TRBD2. CDR1 is SGHNT and CDR2 is YYREEE in the germline V gene (reference sequence). This CDR3 region has 13 residues. V trimming: 3 bases; J trimming: 3 bases; junction bases outside the gene matches: 0. Full variable domain (missing parts from reference TRBV5-4 and TRBJ2-7): ETGVTQSPTHLIKTRGQQVTLRCSSQSGHNTVSWYQQALGQGPQFIFQYYREEENGRGNFPPRFSGLQFPNYSSELNVNALELDDSALYLCASSSSGSYEQYFGPGTRLTVT.

The chain recombines TRBV7-9 with TRBJ2-7; D might be TRBD2 (5 bases). This CDR3 is 16 amino acids long. V was pared by 1 base and J by 3 bases, with 16 bases between. Germline values: CDR1 SEHNR, CDR2 FQNEAQ (reference sequence). CDR3 in DNA: TGTGCCAGCAGCTTAGTCTCTACCGGGAACTTCTACGAGCAGTACTTC. This codes for CASSLVSTGNFYEQYF.

In its sample, this clone was seen a few times. V and J are TRBV6-4 and TRBJ2-7, with D possibly matching TRBD1 (6 bases). The CDR3 loop spans 13 amino acids. Trimming removed 6 bases from V and 3 bases from J, with 12 bases in between. Germline V gene lookup returns CDR1 MRHNA and CDR2 SNTAGT. CDR3 region: CASRTGKHYEQYF. The CDR3 DNA reads as TGTGCCAGCAGAACAGGGAAGCACTACGAGCAGTACTTC.

This clone was observed once. The chain combines TRBV5-5 with TRBJ1-4; weak D call: TRBD1 (6 bases). The CDR3 is made up of 16 amino acids. Germline V CDR1 and CDR2: SGHKS, YYEKEE (reference sequence). V shed 0 bases and J shed 7 bases, with 16 bases lying between them. The CDR3 nucleotides read TGTGCCAGCAGCTTGGTCGGTCAGGGGTCGGGTGAAAAACTGTTTTTT. The encoded protein is CASSLVGQGSGEKLFF. Supplemented by reference TRBV5-5 and TRBJ1-4, the full variable domain reads DAGVTQSPTHLIKTRGQQVTLRCSPISGHKSVSWYQQVLGQGPQFIFQYYEKEERGRGNFPDRFSARQFPNYSSELNVNALLLGDSALYLCASSLVGQGSGEKLFFGSGTQLSVL.

The chain uses TRBV30 and TRBJ2-5; a possible D gene is TRBD2 (6 bases). The CDR3 has 14 residues. Germline CDR1 is GTSNPN and CDR2 is SVGIG (reference sequence). V was pared by 3 bases and J by 5 bases, with 16 bases between. The chain's CDR3 is CAWSTLGAGETQYF. In DNA form, the CDR3 reads TGTGCCTGGAGCACGTTAGGGGCGGGGGAGACCCAGTACTTC.

The V and J genes are TRBV28 and TRBJ2-7; 9 nucleotides line up with TRBD2. The CDR3 spans 13 residues. The germline V gene has CDR1 MDHEN and CDR2 SYDVKM. V lost 4 bases and J lost 2; bases outside the gene matches: 0. CDR3 loop: CASSWTSAYEQYF. DNA of the CDR3: TGTGCCAGCAGTTGGACTAGCGCCTACGAGCAGTACTTC.

This clone was detected once. V is TRBV5-4 and J is TRBJ2-3, with 8 bases that match TRBD2. CDR1 is SGHNT and CDR2 is YYREEE in the germline V gene (reference sequence). The trim removed 1 base at V and 0 bases at J, leaving 4 bases unmatched. The CDR3 is 16 amino acids. CDR3 region: CASSLPSGPSTDTQYF. The DNA for the CDR3 is TGTGCCAGCAGCTTGCCTAGCGGGCCGAGCACAGATACGCAGTATTTT.

The rearrangement uses TRBV13 and TRBJ2-1, with a possible D match to TRBD1 (5 bases). In germline, CDR1 is PRHDT, CDR2 FYEKMQ (reference sequence). V was clipped by 5 bases and J by 10 bases, with 15 bases between them. CDR3 length: 13 amino acids. The CDR3 loop is CASSPMGRGEQFF. In nucleotides, the CDR3 is TGTGCCAGCAGCCCGATGGGAAGGGGAGAGCAGTTCTTC.

The rearrangement links TRBV6-6 to TRBJ2-5; TRBD1 might be the D (5 bases). The V gene's germline CDR1 is MNHNY and CDR2 SVGAGI (reference sequence). V lost 2 bases to trimming and J lost 5 bases, with 9 bases between them. The CDR3 loop spans 13 amino acids. The CDR3 DNA reads as TGTGCCAGCAGTTACGGAGCAGGGGAGACCCAGTACTTC. Protein: CASSYGAGETQYF.